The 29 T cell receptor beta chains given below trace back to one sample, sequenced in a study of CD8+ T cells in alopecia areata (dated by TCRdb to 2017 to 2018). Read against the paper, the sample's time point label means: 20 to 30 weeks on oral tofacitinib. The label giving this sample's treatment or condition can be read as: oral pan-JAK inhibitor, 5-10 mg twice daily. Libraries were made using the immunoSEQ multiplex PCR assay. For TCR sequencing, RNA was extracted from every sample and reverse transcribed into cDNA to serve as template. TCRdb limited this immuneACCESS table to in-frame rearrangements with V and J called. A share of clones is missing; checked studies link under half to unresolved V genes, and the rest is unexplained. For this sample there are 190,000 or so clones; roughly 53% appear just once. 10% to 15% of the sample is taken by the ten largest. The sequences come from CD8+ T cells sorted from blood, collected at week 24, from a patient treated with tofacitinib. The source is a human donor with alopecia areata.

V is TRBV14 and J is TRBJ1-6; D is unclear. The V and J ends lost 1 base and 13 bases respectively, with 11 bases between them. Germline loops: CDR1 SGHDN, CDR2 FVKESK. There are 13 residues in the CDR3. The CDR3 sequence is CASSQGSLFPLHF. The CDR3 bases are TGTGCCAGCAGCCAAGGTAGCCTCTTTCCCCTCCACTTT.

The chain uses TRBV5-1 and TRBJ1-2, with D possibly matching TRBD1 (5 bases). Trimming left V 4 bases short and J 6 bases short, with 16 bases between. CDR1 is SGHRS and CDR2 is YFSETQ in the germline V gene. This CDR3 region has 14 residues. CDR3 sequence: CASSPGPSGDGYTF. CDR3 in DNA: TGCGCCAGCAGCCCAGGGCCCTCTGGGGATGGCTACACCTTC.

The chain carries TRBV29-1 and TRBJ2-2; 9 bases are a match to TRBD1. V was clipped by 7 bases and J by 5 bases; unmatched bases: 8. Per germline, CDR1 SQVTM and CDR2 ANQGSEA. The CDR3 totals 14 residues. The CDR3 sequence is CSAPGQGATGELFF. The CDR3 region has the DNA TGCAGCGCACCGGGACAGGGTGCAACCGGGGAGCTGTTTTTT.

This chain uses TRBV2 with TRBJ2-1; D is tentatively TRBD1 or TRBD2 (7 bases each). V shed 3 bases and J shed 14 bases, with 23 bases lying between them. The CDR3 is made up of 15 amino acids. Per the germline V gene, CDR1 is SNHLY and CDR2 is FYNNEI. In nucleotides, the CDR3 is TGTGCCAGCAGTGATTCATCGGGGAGGGGGCGATTGGAGTTCTTC. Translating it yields CASSDSSGRGRLEFF.

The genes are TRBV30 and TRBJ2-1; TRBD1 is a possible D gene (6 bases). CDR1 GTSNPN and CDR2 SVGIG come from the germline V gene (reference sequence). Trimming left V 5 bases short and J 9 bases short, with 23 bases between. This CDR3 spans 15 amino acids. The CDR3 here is CAWGPGQRGRGEQFF. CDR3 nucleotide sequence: TGTGCCTGGGGACCCGGACAGCGAGGGCGCGGTGAGCAGTTCTTC.

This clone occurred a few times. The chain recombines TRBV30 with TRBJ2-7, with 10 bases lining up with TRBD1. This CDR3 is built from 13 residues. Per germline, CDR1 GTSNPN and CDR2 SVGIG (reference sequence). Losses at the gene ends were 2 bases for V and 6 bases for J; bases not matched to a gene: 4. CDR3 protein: CAWSPGQGSEQYF. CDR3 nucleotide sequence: TGTGCCTGGAGTCCGGGACAGGGGTCCGAGCAGTACTTC.

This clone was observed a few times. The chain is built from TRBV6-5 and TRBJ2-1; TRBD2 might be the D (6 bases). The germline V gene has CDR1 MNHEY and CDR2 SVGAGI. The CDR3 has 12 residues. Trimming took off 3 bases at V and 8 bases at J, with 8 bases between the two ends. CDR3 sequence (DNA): TGTGCCAGCAGTTATACGGGGGATGAGCAGTTCTTC. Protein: CASSYTGDEQFF.

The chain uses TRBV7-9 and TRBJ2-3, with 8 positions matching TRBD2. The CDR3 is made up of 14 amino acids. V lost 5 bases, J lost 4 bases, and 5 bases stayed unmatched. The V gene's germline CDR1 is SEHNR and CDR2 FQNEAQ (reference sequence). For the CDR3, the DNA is TGTGCCAGCAGCCAAGGACTAGCTCCAGATACGCAGTATTTT. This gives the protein CASSQGLAPDTQYF.

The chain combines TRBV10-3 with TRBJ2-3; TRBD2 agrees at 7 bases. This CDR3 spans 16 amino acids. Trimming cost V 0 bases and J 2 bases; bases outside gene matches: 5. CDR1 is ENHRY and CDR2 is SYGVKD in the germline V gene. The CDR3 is CAISESLRGFTDTQYF. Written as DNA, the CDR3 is TGTGCCATCAGTGAGTCGTTGCGGGGGTTCACAGATACGCAGTATTTT.

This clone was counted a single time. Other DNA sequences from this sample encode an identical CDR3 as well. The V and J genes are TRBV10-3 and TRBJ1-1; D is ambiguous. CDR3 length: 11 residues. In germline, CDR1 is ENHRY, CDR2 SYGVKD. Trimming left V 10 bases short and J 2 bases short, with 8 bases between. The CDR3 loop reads CATTGNTEAFF. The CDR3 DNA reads TGTGCCACGACCGGAAACACTGAAGCTTTCTTT.

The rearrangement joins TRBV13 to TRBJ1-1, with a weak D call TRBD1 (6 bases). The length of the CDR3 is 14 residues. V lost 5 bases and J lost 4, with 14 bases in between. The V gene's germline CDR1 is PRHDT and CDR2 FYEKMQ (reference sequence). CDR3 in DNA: TGTGCCAGCAGCCGAGAGGGGGGTTCCACTGAAGCTTTCTTT. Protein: CASSREGGSTEAFF.

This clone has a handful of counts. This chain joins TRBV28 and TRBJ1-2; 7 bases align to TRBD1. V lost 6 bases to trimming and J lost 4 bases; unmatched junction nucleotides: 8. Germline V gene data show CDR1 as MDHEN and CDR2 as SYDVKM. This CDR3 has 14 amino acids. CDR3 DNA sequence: TGTGCCAGCAGAATCAGGGGGGGCGGCTATGGCTACACCTTC. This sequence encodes CASRIRGGGYGYTF.

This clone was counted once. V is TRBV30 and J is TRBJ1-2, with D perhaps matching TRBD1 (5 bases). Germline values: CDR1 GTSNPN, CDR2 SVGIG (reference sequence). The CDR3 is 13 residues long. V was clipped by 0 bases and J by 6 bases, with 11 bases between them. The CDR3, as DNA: TGTGCCTGGAGTGTGGGGAGGGGCAATGGCTACACCTTC. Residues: CAWSVGRGNGYTF.

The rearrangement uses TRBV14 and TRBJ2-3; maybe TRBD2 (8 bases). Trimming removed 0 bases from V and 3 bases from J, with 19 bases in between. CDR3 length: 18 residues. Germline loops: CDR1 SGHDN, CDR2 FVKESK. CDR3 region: CASSQDVVAGGQTDTQYF. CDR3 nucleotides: TGTGCCAGCAGCCAAGACGTGGTGGCGGGGGGACAGACAGATACGCAGTATTTT.

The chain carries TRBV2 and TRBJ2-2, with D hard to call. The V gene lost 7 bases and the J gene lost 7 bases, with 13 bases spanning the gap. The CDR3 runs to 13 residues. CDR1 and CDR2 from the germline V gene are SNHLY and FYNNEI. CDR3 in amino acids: CASTLSRSGELFF. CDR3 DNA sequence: TGTGCCAGCACTCTAAGTCGGAGCGGGGAGCTGTTTTTT.

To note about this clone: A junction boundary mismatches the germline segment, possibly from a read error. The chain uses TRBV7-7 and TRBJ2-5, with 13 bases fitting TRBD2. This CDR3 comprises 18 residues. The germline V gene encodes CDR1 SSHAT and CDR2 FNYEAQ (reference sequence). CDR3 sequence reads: CASSPLGLAGPPQETQYF. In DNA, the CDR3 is TGTGCTAGCAGCCCACTGGGACTAGCGGGGCCACCACAAGAGACCCAGTACTTC.

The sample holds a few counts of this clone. Here the CDR3 DNA reads TGTGCCAGCAGTTTCTCCCTAGGCTCTCCAGGGCAGTTCTTC. It yields the protein CASSFSLGSPGQFF. The chain combines TRBV27 with TRBJ2-1; D gene uncertain. The CDR3 spans 14 residues. The V and J ends lost 3 bases and 12 bases respectively, with 18 bases between them. Germline V lookup: CDR1 MNHEY, CDR2 SMNVEV (reference sequence).

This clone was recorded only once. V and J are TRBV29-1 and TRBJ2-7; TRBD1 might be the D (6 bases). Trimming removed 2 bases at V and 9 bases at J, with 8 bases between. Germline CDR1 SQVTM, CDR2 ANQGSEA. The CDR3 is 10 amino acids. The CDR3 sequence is CSVEQGRQYF. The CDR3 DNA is TGCAGCGTTGAACAGGGGAGGCAGTACTTC.

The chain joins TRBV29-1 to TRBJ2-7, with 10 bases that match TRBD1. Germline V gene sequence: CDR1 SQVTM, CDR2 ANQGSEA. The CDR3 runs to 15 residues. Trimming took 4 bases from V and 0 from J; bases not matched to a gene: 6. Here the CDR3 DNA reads TGCAGCGTTGCGGGACAGGGGCCGAACTCCTACGAGCAGTACTTC. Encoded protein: CSVAGQGPNSYEQYF.

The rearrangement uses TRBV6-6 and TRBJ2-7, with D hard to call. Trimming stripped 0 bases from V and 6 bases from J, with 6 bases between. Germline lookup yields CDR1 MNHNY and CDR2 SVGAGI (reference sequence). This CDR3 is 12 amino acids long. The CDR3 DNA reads TGTGCCAGCAGTTACTCCACTCTCGAGCAGTACTTC. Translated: CASSYSTLEQYF.

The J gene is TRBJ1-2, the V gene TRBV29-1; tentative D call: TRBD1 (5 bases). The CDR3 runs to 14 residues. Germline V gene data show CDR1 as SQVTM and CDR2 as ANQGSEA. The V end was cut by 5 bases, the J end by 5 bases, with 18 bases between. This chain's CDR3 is CSVPPPEGVYGYTF. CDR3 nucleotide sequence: TGCAGCGTTCCCCCCCCTGAAGGGGTGTATGGCTACACCTTC.

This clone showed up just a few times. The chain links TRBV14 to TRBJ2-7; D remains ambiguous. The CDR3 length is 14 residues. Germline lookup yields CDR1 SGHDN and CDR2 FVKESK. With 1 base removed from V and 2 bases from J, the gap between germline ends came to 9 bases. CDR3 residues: CASSQVAGPYEQYF. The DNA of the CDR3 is TGTGCCAGCAGCCAAGTGGCAGGCCCCTACGAGCAGTACTTC.

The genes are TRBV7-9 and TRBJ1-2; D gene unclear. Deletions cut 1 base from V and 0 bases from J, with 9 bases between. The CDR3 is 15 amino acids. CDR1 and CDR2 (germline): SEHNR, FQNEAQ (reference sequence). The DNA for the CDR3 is TGTGCCAGCAGCTTAGGGCAGCTAGCTAACTATGGCTACACCTTC. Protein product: CASSLGQLANYGYTF.

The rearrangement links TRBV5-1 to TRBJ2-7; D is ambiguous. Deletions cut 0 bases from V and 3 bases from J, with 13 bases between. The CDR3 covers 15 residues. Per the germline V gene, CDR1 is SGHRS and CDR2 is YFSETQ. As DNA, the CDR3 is TGCGCCAGCAGCTTGGAGCAGGCCTCAAACTACGAGCAGTACTTC. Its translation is CASSLEQASNYEQYF.

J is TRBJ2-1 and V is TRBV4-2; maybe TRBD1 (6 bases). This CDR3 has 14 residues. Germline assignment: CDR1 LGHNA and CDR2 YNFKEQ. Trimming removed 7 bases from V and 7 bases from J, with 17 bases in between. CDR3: CASNRASYGNEQFF. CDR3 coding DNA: TGTGCCAGCAACAGGGCTTCCTACGGGAATGAGCAGTTCTTC.

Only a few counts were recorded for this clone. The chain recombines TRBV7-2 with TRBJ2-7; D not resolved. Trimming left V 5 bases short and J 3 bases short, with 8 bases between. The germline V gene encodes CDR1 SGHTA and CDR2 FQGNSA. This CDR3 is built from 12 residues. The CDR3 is CASSSNNYEQYF. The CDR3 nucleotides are TGTGCCAGCAGCAGTAACAACTACGAGCAGTACTTC.

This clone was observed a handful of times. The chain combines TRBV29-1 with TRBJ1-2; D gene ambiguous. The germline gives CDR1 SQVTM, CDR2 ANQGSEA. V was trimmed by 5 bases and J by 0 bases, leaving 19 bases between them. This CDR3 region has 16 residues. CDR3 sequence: CSVPTSTQPTNYGYTF. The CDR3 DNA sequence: TGCAGCGTTCCCACGTCGACCCAACCTACTAACTATGGCTACACCTTC.

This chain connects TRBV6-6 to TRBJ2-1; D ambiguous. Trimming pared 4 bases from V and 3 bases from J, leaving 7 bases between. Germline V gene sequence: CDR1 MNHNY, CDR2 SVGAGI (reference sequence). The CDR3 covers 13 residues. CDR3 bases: TGTGCCAGCAGTTCCCTGGACTACAATGAGCAGTTCTTC. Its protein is CASSSLDYNEQFF.

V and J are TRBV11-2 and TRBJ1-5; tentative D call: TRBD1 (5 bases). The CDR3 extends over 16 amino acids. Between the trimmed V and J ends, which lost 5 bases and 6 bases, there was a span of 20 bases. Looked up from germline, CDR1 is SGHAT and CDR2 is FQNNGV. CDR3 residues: CASSPGPGKGIQPQHF. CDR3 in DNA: TGTGCCAGCAGCCCCGGCCCGGGAAAGGGGATTCAGCCCCAGCATTTT.